Sequencing of this TCR beta chain was carried out in a study of blood T cell repertoires in COVID-19. Original handling: Estimation of nucleated cell counts relied on the amplification of reference gene primers. Profiling relied on immunoSEQ multiplex PCR, and the TCRdb table lists in-frame clones only, not all of them. Clone size and V and J calls were adopted from that table, with D and trimming inferred from the DNA. The table records approximately 110,000 clones, roughly two thirds of them present only once. This clone has a handful of counts. The specimen sequenced was peripheral blood. The clonotype originates from a man older than 75 with acute or convalescent COVID-19.

The DNA for the CDR3 is TGTGCCAGCAGCTCGAAGGGACTAGGTTACAATGAGCAGTTCTTC. The encoded protein is CASSSKGLGYNEQFF. This chain links TRBV9 with TRBJ2-1, with 8 bases identical to TRBD2. Germline V gives CDR1 SGDLS, CDR2 YYNGEE. The CDR3 is 15 amino acids. Losses at the gene ends were 4 bases for V and 4 bases for J; bases not matched to a gene: 7.